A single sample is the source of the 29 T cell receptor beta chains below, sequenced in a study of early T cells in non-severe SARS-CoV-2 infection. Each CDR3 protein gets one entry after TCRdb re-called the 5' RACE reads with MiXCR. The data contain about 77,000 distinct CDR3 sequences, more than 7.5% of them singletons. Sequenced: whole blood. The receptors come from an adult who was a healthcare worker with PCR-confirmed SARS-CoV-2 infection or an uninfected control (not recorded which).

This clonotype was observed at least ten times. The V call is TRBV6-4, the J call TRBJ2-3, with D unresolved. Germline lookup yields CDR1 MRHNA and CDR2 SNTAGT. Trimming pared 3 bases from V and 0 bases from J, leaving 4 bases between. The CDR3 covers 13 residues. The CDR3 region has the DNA TGTGCCAGCAGTGAGTCTAGCACAGATACGCAGTATTTT. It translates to CASSESSTDTQYF.

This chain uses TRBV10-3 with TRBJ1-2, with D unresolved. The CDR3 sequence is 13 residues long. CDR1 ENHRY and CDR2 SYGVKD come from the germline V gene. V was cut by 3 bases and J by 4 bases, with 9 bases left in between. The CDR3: CAISDPRTYGYTF. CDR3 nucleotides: TGTGCCATCAGTGACCCCCGAACCTATGGCTACACCTTC.

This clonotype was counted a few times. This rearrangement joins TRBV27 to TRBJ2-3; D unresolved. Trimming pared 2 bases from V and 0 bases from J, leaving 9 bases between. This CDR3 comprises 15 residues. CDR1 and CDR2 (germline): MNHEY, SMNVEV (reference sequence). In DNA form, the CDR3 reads TGTGCCAGCAGTTTAGAAGGCATTAGCACAGATACGCAGTATTTT. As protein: CASSLEGISTDTQYF.

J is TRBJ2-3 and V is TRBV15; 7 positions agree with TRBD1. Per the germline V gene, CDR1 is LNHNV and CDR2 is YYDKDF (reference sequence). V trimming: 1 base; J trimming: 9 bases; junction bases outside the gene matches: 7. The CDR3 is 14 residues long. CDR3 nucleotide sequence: TGTGCCACCAGCAGAGGCAGGGGGACGAGGACGCAGTATTTT. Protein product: CATSRGRGTRTQYF.

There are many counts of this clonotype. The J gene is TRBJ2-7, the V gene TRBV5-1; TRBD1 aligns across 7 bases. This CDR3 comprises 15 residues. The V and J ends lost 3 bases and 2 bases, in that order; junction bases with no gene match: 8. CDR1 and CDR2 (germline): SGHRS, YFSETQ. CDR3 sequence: CASSSGQVTTYEQYF. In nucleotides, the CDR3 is TGCGCCAGCAGCTCCGGACAGGTTACGACCTACGAGCAGTACTTC.

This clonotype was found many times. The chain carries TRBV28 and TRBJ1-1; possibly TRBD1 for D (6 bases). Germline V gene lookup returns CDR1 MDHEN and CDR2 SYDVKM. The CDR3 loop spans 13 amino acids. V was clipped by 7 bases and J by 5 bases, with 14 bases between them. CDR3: CASIVQGWTEAFF. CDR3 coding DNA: TGTGCCAGCATTGTACAGGGATGGACTGAAGCTTTCTTT.

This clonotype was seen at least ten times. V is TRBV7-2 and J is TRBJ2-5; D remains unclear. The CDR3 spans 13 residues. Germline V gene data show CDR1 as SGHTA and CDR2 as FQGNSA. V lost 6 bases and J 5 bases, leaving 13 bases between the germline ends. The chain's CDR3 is CASSLGGYETQYF. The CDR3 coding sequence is TGTGCCAGCAGTCTCGGCGGATACGAGACCCAGTACTTC. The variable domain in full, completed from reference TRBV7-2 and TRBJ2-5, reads GAGVSQSPSNKVTEKGKDVELRCDPISGHTALYWYRQSLGQGLEFLIYFQGNSAPDKSGLPSDRFSAERTGGSVSTLTIQRTQQEDSAVYLCASSLGGYETQYFGPGTRLLVL.

The CDR3 nucleotides are TGTGCCAGCAGCCAGACTTCCTATGGCTACACCTTC. Protein sequence: CASSQTSYGYTF. J is TRBJ1-2 and V is TRBV6-2 or TRBV6-3; D gene uncertain. This CDR3 is built from 12 residues. CDR1 is MNHEY and CDR2 is SVGEGT in the germline V gene. The germline V and J ends were trimmed by 6 bases and 4 bases, with 9 bases remaining between them.

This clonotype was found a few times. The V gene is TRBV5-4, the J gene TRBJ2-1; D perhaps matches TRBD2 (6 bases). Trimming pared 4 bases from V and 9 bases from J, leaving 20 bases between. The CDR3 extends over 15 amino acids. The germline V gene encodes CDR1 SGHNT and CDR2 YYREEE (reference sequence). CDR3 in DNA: TGTGCCAGCAGCCTGGGACTTACCATAATGGGTGAGCAGTTCTTC. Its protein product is CASSLGLTIMGEQFF.

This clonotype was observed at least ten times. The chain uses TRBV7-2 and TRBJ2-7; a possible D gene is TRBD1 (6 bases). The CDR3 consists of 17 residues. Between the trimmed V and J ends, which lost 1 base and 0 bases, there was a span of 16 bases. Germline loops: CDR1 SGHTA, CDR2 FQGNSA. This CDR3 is CASSLGAAGDPSYEQYF. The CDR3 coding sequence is TGTGCCAGCAGCTTAGGGGCCGCAGGGGATCCCTCCTACGAGCAGTACTTC.

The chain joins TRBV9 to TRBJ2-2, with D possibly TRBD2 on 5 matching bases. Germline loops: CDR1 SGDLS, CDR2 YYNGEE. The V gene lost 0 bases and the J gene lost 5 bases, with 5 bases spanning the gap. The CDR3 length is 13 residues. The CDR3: CASSVAGTGELFF. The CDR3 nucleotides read TGTGCCAGCAGCGTAGCGGGAACCGGGGAGCTGTTTTTT. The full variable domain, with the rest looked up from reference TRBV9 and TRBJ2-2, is DSGVTQTPKHLITATGQRVTLRCSPRSGDLSVYWYQQSLDQGLQFLIQYYNGEERAKGNILERFSAQQFPDLHSELNLSSLELGDSALYFCASSVAGTGELFFGEGSRLTVL.

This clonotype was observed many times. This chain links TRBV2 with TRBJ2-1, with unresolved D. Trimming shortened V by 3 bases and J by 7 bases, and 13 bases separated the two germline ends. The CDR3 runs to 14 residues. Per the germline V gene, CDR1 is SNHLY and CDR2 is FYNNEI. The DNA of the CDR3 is TGTGCCAGCAGTGATTACAGCCTTTCGAATGAGCAGTTCTTC. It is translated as CASSDYSLSNEQFF.

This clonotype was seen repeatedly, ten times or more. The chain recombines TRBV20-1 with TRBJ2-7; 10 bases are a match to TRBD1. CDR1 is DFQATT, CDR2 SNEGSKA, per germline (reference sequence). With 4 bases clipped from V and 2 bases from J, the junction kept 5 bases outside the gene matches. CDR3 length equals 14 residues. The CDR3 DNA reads TGCAGTGCTACCTGGGACAGGGGACCCTACGAGCAGTACTTC. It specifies CSATWDRGPYEQYF.

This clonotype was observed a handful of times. The CDR3 DNA sequence: TGTGCCAGCAGCCCCGCAGACACAGATACGCAGTATTTT. As protein: CASSPADTDTQYF. The chain uses TRBV6-4 and TRBJ2-3; D is unclear. V was shortened by 6 bases and J by 2 bases, with 9 bases between the two germline ends. CDR3 length: 13 amino acids. Per germline, CDR1 MRHNA and CDR2 SNTAGT.

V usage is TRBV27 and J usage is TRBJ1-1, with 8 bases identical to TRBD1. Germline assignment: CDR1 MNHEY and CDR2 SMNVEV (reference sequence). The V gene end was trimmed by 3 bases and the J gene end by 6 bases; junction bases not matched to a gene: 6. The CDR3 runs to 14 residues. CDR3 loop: CASSFDRGGAEAFF. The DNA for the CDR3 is TGTGCCAGCAGTTTTGACAGGGGAGGTGCTGAAGCTTTCTTT.

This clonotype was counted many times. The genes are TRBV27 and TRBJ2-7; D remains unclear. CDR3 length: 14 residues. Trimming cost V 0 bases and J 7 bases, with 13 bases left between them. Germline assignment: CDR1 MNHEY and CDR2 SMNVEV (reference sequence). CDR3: CASSLSILVKEQYF. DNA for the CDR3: TGTGCCAGCAGTTTATCGATCCTAGTAAAGGAGCAGTACTTC.

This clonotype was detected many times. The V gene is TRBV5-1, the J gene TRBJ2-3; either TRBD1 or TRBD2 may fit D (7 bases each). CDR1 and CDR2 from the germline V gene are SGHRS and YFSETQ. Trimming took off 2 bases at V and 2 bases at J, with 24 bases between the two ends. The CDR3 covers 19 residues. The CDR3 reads CASSLARQGGFSDTDTQYF. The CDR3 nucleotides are TGCGCCAGCAGCTTAGCCCGACAGGGAGGGTTTTCTGACACAGATACGCAGTATTTT.

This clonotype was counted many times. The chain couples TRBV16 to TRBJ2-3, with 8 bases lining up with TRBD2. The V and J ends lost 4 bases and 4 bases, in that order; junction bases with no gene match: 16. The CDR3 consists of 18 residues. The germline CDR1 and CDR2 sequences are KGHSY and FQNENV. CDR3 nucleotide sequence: TGTGCCAGCAGCCTAGGGGAACTAGCGGACAAGAGGGCAGATACGCAGTATTTT. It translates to CASSLGELADKRADTQYF.

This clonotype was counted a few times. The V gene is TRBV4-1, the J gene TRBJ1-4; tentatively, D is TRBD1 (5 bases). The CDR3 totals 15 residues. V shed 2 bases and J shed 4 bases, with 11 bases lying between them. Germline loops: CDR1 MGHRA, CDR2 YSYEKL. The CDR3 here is CASSQRRGDNEKLFF. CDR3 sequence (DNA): TGCGCCAGCAGCCAAAGAAGAGGGGATAATGAAAAACTGTTTTTT.

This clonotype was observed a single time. The CDR3 loop reads CASSPWGTGSYEQYF. Here the CDR3 DNA reads TGTGCCAGCAGCCCGTGGGGGACAGGCTCGTACGAGCAGTACTTC. The rearrangement uses TRBV28 and TRBJ2-7, with 8 bases identical to TRBD1. This CDR3 is built from 15 residues. CDR1 is MDHEN, CDR2 SYDVKM, per germline. V dropped 6 bases and J dropped 4; count of bases not matched to a gene: 11.

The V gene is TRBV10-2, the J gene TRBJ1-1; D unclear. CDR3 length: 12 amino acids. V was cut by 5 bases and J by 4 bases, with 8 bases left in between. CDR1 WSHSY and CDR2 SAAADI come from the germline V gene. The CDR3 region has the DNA TGCGCCAGCAGTCCTCTGGGCACTGAAGCTTTCTTT. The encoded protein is CASSPLGTEAFF.

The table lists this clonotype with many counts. CDR3 sequence reads: CASSREGSEQYF. The CDR3 nucleotides are TGTGCCAGCAGTCGGGAGGGCAGCGAGCAGTACTTC. The J gene is TRBJ2-7, the V gene TRBV2; 8 bases align to TRBD2. Germline trimming cut 5 bases from V and 6 bases from J; bases unmatched to any gene: 3. The CDR3 has 12 residues. CDR1 and CDR2 from the germline V gene are SNHLY and FYNNEI.

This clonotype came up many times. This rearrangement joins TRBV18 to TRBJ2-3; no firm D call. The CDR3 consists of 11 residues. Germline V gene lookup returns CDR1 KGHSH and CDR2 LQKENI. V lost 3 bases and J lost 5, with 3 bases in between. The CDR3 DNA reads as TGTGCCAGCTCACCGCAAGATACGCAGTATTTT. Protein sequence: CASSPQDTQYF.

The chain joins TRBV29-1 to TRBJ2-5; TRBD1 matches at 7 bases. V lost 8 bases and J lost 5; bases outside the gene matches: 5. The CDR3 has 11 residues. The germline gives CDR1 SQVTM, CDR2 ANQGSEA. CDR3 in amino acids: CSLGTVETQYF. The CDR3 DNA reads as TGCAGCTTGGGGACAGTCGAGACCCAGTACTTC.

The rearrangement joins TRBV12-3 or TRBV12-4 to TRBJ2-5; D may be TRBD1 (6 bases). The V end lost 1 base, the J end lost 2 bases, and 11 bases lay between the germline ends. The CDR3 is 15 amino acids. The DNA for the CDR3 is TGTGCCAGCAGTTTAGGGGGGCTCCGTCAAGAGACCCAGTACTTC. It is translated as CASSLGGLRQETQYF.

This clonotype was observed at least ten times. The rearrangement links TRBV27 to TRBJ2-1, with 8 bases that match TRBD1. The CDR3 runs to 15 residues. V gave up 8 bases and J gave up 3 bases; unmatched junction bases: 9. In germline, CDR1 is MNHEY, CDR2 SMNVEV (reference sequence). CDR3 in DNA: TGTGCCAGCGGACCACAGGGGGTACACTACAATGAGCAGTTCTTC. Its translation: CASGPQGVHYNEQFF.

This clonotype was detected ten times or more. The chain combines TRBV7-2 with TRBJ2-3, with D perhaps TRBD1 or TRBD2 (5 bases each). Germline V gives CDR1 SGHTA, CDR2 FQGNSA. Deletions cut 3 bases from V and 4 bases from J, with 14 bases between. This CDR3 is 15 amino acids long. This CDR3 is CASSFGTLGSDTQYF. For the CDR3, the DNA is TGTGCCAGCAGCTTCGGGACCCTAGGCTCAGATACGCAGTATTTT.

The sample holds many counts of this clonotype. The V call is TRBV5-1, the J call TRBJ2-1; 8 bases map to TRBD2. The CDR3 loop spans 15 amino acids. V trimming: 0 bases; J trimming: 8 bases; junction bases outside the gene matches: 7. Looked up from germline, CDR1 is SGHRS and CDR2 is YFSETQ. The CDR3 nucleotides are TGCGCCAGCAGCTTGGCCGGCGGGAGGATGCATGAGCAGTTCTTC. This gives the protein CASSLAGGRMHEQFF.

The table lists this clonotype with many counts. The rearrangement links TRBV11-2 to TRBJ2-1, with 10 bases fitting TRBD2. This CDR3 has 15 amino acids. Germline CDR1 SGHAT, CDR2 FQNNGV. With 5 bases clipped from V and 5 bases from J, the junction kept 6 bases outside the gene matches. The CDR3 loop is CASSTGLAENNEQFF. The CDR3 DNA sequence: TGTGCCAGCAGCACCGGACTAGCGGAGAACAATGAGCAGTTCTTC. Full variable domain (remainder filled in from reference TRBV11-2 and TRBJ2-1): EAGVAQSPRYKIIEKRQSVAFWCNPISGHATLYWYQQILGQGPKLLIQFQNNGVVDDSQLPKDRFSAERLKGVDSTLKIQPAKLEDSAVYLCASSTGLAENNEQFFGPGTRLTVL.